This TCR beta chain comes out of a study of regulatory T cells in long-lasting Graves disease (dated by TCRdb to the early 2020s). For the wider study: Newly diagnosed Graves' disease patients had taken antithyroid drugs for less than 3 months. Patients with persistent Graves' disease were compared with patients with newly diagnosed Graves' disease using TCR sequencing and RNA sequencing of peripheral blood. The study was conducted in China and was registered as a clinical trial. A total of 33 samples were covered by TCR sequencing, comprising around 13 persistent and about 20 newly diagnosed Graves' disease patients. The study at large found these results: Sequencing and analysis were restricted to the TCR beta chain. TRBV28, TRBJ1-2 and TRBJ2-5 were preferentially used in persistent disease, while TRBV20-1 and TRBJ2-1 were favored in newly diagnosed disease. Peripheral blood alone was examined, since thyroid tissue, which constituted the primary lesion, could not be accessed. Persistent Graves' disease patients showed lower TCR Shannon entropy and fewer highly expanded clones than newly diagnosed patients, suggesting clonal expansion. A larger number of public clonotypes was shared among persistent patients (fewer than 3,000) than among newly diagnosed patients (roughly 980). The authors noted that the small sample size was a limitation that may lower accuracy.

Library construction relied on multiplex PCR. Instrument used: Illumina HiSeq 4000. To build TCR beta libraries, CDR3 regions were amplified by Arm-PCR using iRepertoire HTBI primers. Gel purification was performed on PCR products prior to sequencing. Per the source publication's procedure: A total of some 60 TRBV and 14 TRBJ segments were identified across samples and were used for gene usage analysis of CDR3 amino acid clonotypes. Filtered high-quality paired reads were merged into contigs using COPE and FqMerger. Contigs were aligned with BLAST to IMGT TRBV, TRBD and TRBJ reference genes, and CDR3 was defined per IMGT. Highly expanded clones were defined as clonotypes with a frequency above 0.1%. Shannon entropy served as the measure of repertoire diversity, while the Gini coefficient captured V-J evenness. Clonotypes shared by more than one individual were considered public. TCRdb cleaned the public reads at Q25 with fastp, built clones with MiXCR and kept in-frame beta chains. Rows merge per CDR3 protein into single entries with the most common DNA and genes. The V and J calls shown here were made by TCRdb, not taken from the authors' results. A total of over 500,000 distinct CDR3 sequences appear in this sample, around 15% of them only once. The ten largest clones capture about 11% of the sample.

What this sample's time point label stands for: newly diagnosed GD, antithyroid drugs for less than 3 months. For both TCR sequencing and RNA sequencing, RNA was extracted from PBMCs in TRIzol. The diagnosis of Graves' disease was made according to American Thyroid Association guidelines. Recruitment of patients was carried out at an endocrinology department in Xi'an, China. From each patient, around 8.3 milliliters of peripheral blood was collected into an EDTA anticoagulant tube. Ficoll Paque Plus density gradient separation was used to isolate PBMCs, and no additional T cell sorting was done. An Agilent 2100 Bioanalyzer and agarose gel were used to check RNA quality, and a NanoDrop 2000 was used to measure RNA concentration. In the case of this clonotype: No cognate antigen has been identified for it. No quality values exist for individual bases; no much larger clone is one base distant.

From the germline V gene, CDR1 is SGHAT and CDR2 is FQNNGV. Clipping removes 4 bases from V and 7 bases from J, with 4 as the unmatched junction base count. Counted from cysteine to phenylalanine, this CDR3 has 15 amino acids. Here the CDR3 DNA is all that survives: 45 bases in frame from base 1. These data also featured in a second study, about T cells in Graves' hyperthyroidism and ophthalmopathy. As the second paper documents: A patient counted as having stable Graves' hyperthyroidism if no progression to ophthalmopathy occurred over 18 months of follow-up. Hyperthyroidism patients were aged 18 to 65 years and newly diagnosed, with disease duration of less than 2 months. Any patient with an uncontrolled infection, another autoimmune disease, pregnancy or lactation was excluded. Clinical symptoms, serum thyroxine and TRAb, thyroid ultrasound, and orbital computed tomography formed the basis for the diagnoses. For the first round of RT-PCR on the TCR CDR3, the HTBI primer set was used together with the Qiagen OneStep RT-PCR kit. Most expanded thyroid clonotypes (frequency above 0.001) were also found in blood, which suggests that blood repertoires may mirror thyroid immune responses. In cross-validation, a model built on a 13 V-J signature told ophthalmopathy apart from stable hyperthyroidism with 87.88% sensitivity and about 81% specificity, and in testing the same model reached 80%/75%. In validation, progression to ophthalmopathy was predicted by the model with about 70% sensitivity and 72.22% specificity, a median of approximately 7.1 months before onset. TCR V-J signatures able to tell the groups apart were searched for in a discovery cohort of some 97 patients, of whom over 40 had Graves' ophthalmopathy and around 57 had stable Graves' hyperthyroidism. Whether ophthalmopathy could be predicted prospectively was tested in an independent validation cohort made up of under 20 hyperthyroidism patients plus 17 patients who later progressed to ophthalmopathy. The roughly 90 discovery patients were divided at random into training and test sets in a 7:3 ratio. In addition, the study compared T-cell repertoires in thyroid tissue and in blood from roughly six Graves' hyperthyroidism patients. Following sampling, methimazole starting at 30 mg daily was given to hyperthyroidism patients, and high-dose intravenous methylprednisolone was given to ophthalmopathy patients. A second multiplex PCR round built the libraries, followed by size selection and purification. Sequencing of the libraries was done on an Illumina HiSeq2000 using paired-end 100 bp reads. SOAPnuke was used to process the raw data, removing reads that contained adapters or uncalled bases, had a mean Phred below 15, or lacked an exact match to the constant primer or identifier. High-quality paired reads were merged with COPE v1.2.5, and unique nucleotide sequences were defined as clonotypes. MiTCR v1.1 was used to align clonotypes to the IMGT TRBV, TRBD and TRBJ reference segments. Only V-J combinations with frequency above 0.0001, covering about 99% of repertoires, were analysed. A TCS score was defined as the ratio between F50 (clonal expansion) and ExV (chaos), using BLOSUM62-based TCRdist between CDR3 peptides within each V-J. Welch's t-statistics and random forest reduced roughly 530 V-J features to 13, which were used in a naive Bayes classifier (R e1071). No statistical method was used to set the sample size in advance, and investigators knew the group allocation. TCR Vbeta CDR3 sequencing of 130 to 150 peripheral blood samples (more than 40 ophthalmopathy, 75 hyperthyroidism and around 17 progressor patients) is reported in the paper.

The rearranged chain carries TRBV11-2 and TRBJ2-1; the central 13 bases match TRBD2. This TCR was sampled from a man in his late teens or twenties with Graves disease. Donor details come from another sample of the same person, matched by shared clones. Here the sequenced sample was peripheral blood mononuclear cells (PBMCs), taken at new diagnosis, from a patient treated with antithyroid drugs. The DNA is TGTGCCAGCAGCTCGGGACTAGCGGGACCTAATGAGCAGTTCTTC. Translated, this is CASSSGLAGPNEQFF.